This passage covers 18 T cell receptor beta chains from one sample sequenced in a study of beta chain features in type 1 diabetes (dated by TCRdb to the late 2010s). Library method: the immunoSEQ multiplex PCR assay. The High Capacity cDNA Reverse Transcription Kit was used to reverse transcribe all of the isolated RNA, meaning that expressed TCRB transcripts were what got sequenced. Imported from immuneACCESS, the table was reduced by TCRdb to in-frame sequences with V and J called. These copies leave out some clones; in studies compared against another copy, an unresolved V gene accounts for under half, and the cause of the remainder is not known. The sample table holds 350,000 to 450,000 clones, of which roughly 16% were seen once. Under 0.02% of the sample is taken by the ten largest. Sequenced material: naive CD4+ T cells from blood. Explained via the paper, the cell subset or site label denotes: true naive CD4+ T cells. The receptors shown here come from a woman aged 18-35 years in good health.

The genes are TRBV5-4 and TRBJ1-1, with TRBD1 matching over 7 bases. In germline, CDR1 is SGHNT, CDR2 YYREEE (reference sequence). The junction had 7 bases not matched to a gene; V was cut back by 4 bases and J by 1 base. The CDR3 spans 15 residues. CDR3 DNA sequence: TGTGCCAGCAGCCAAAACAGGGGTGCGAACACTGAAGCTTTCTTT. Residues: CASSQNRGANTEAFF.

The chain recombines TRBV28 with TRBJ2-6; 8 positions agree with TRBD1. CDR3 length: 17 residues. CDR1 is MDHEN and CDR2 is SYDVKM in the germline V gene. The junction had 4 bases not matched to a gene; V was cut back by 3 bases and J by 0 bases. The CDR3 DNA reads as TGTGCCAGCAGTTTGGACAGGGCAAACTCTGGGGCCAACGTCCTGACTTTC. Residues: CASSLDRANSGANVLTF.

This chain uses TRBV7-2 with TRBJ1-1; maybe TRBD1 (6 bases). The V and J ends lost 5 bases and 5 bases respectively, with 18 bases between them. Germline CDR1 SGHTA, CDR2 FQGNSA. This CDR3 has 15 amino acids. For the CDR3, the DNA is TGTGCCAGCAGCCCACAGGCGGGCAGGGGTACTGAAGCTTTCTTT. Amino acid sequence: CASSPQAGRGTEAFF.

This clone appeared a few times. The chain joins TRBV9 to TRBJ2-5; a possible D gene is TRBD2 (5 bases). The J call is in doubt because the DNA end fits TRBJ2-7 better. Germline-derived CDR1 and CDR2 are SGDLS and YYNGEE. CDR3 size: 15 residues. The CDR3 bases are TGTGCCAGCAGCGTAGCTGGCGACTACCCCTACGAGCAGTACTTC. The encoded protein is CASSVAGDYPYEQYF.

The V gene is TRBV5-4, the J gene TRBJ2-5; a weak D match, TRBD2 (6 bases). The CDR3 length is 14 residues. The V and J ends lost 3 bases and 1 base respectively, with 10 bases between them. CDR1 is SGHNT and CDR2 is YYREEE in the germline V gene (reference sequence). The chain's CDR3 is CASSSGLFQETQYF. CDR3 DNA: TGTGCCAGCAGCTCGGGACTGTTCCAAGAGACCCAGTACTTC.

The chain links TRBV6-5 to TRBJ1-5, with TRBD1 matching 7 bases. The CDR3 contains 13 residues. Germline assignment: CDR1 MNHEY and CDR2 SVGAGI. Unmatched junction bases numbered 3, after V lost 4 bases and J lost 6 bases. CDR3 protein: CASSWSGGQPQHF. The DNA for the CDR3 is TGTGCCAGCAGTTGGTCAGGGGGTCAGCCCCAGCATTTT.

The chain employs TRBV30 and TRBJ1-5; 7 bases line up with TRBD1. This CDR3 contains 16 residues. The germline V gene has CDR1 GTSNPN and CDR2 SVGIG (reference sequence). Unmatched junction bases numbered 8, after V lost 2 bases and J lost 1 base. CDR3 protein: CAWSPTEGASNQPQHF. Written as DNA, the CDR3 is TGTGCCTGGAGTCCCACCGAGGGGGCCAGCAATCAGCCCCAGCATTTT.

This clone was counted a few times. V usage is TRBV5-1 and J usage is TRBJ1-1, with D maybe TRBD1 (5 bases). V lost 1 base and J 5 bases, leaving 15 bases between the germline ends. The germline gives CDR1 SGHRS, CDR2 YFSETQ. The CDR3 contains 15 residues. As DNA, the CDR3 is TGCGCCAGCAGCTTGATGGCCGGGGGTGGGACTGAAGCTTTCTTT. As protein: CASSLMAGGGTEAFF.

The rearrangement uses TRBV5-1 and TRBJ2-1, with 8 bases lining up with TRBD2. Trimming cost V 4 bases and J 14 bases; bases outside gene matches: 11. CDR3 length equals 13 residues. CDR1 and CDR2 from the germline V gene are SGHRS and YFSETQ. The CDR3, as DNA: TGCGCCAGCAGCGAAACCGGGACTAGTGACGAGTTCTTC. Its translation: CASSETGTSDEFF. Full variable domain (missing parts from reference TRBV5-1 and TRBJ2-1): KAGVTQTPRYLIKTRGQQVTLSCSPISGHRSVSWYQQTPGQGLQFLFEYFSETQRNKGNFPGRFSGRQFSNSRSEMNVSTLELGDSALYLCASSETGTSDEFFGPGTRLTVL.

This clone has only a few counts. V is TRBV30 and J is TRBJ2-1; TRBD1 aligns across 9 bases. Germline values: CDR1 GTSNPN, CDR2 SVGIG (reference sequence). J was trimmed by 9 bases and V by 3 bases; bases with no gene match: 6. This CDR3 is built from 13 residues. The CDR3 protein is CAWRNTGGREQFF. CDR3 DNA: TGTGCCTGGAGGAACACAGGGGGCCGTGAGCAGTTCTTC.

This clone has more than one count but fewer than ten. As DNA, the CDR3 is TGTGCCAGCAGCTTAATGGGACTAGCGGGGAATGAGCAGTTCTTC. Translation gives CASSLMGLAGNEQFF. The V gene is TRBV7-3, the J gene TRBJ2-1, with 13 nucleotides matching TRBD2. After removal of 1 base from V and 7 bases from J, the junction contained 1 base not matched to a gene. Germline assignment: CDR1 SGHTA and CDR2 FQGTGA. This CDR3 contains 15 residues.

Only a few counts were recorded for this clone. The chain recombines TRBV5-1 with TRBJ2-5; TRBD1 matches 8 bases. Germline CDR1 is SGHRS and CDR2 is YFSETQ. V was pared by 4 bases and J by 2 bases, with 4 bases of the junction left unmatched. The CDR3 is 14 amino acids. Here the CDR3 reads CASSPYRGQETQYF. The CDR3 DNA is TGCGCCAGCAGCCCGTACAGGGGGCAAGAGACCCAGTACTTC. The variable domain in full, completed from reference TRBV5-1 and TRBJ2-5, reads KAGVTQTPRYLIKTRGQQVTLSCSPISGHRSVSWYQQTPGQGLQFLFEYFSETQRNKGNFPGRFSGRQFSNSRSEMNVSTLELGDSALYLCASSPYRGQETQYFGPGTRLLVL.

The chain links TRBV20-1 to TRBJ1-2; TRBD1 matches 8 bases. With 5 bases clipped from V and 8 bases from J, the junction kept 4 bases outside the gene matches. This CDR3 region has 11 residues. Per the germline V gene, CDR1 is DFQATT and CDR2 is SNEGSKA (reference sequence). The CDR3 region is CSAHRGEGYTF. The CDR3 coding sequence is TGCAGTGCTCACAGGGGGGAAGGCTACACCTTC.

This clone has a handful of counts. The gene calls are TRBV15 and TRBJ2-7, with TRBD2 matching over 8 bases. CDR3 length: 16 amino acids. Germline values: CDR1 LNHNV, CDR2 YYDKDF (reference sequence). V shed 3 bases and J 7 bases; nucleotides not matched to a gene: 14. The CDR3 bases are TGTGCCACCAGCAGGGCAAGGACTAGCAGTCGTGGGGAGCAGTACTTC. Translating gives CATSRARTSSRGEQYF.

This clone came up a few times. The chain carries TRBV30 and TRBJ2-7; 9 bases map to TRBD2. This CDR3 region has 15 residues. The ends lost 3 bases at V and 4 bases at J; junction bases unmatched: 10. Germline V lookup: CDR1 GTSNPN, CDR2 SVGIG (reference sequence). The DNA of the CDR3 is TGTGCCTGGAGAGCGGGAGCGGGAGGATTGTACGAGCAGTACTTC. It yields the protein CAWRAGAGGLYEQYF. The whole variable domain, remainder taken from reference TRBV30 and TRBJ2-7, is SQTIHQWPATLVQPVGSPLSLECTVEGTSNPNLYWYRQAAGRGLQLLFYSVGIGQISSEVPQNLSASRPQDRQFILSSKKLLLSDSGFYLCAWRAGAGGLYEQYFGPGTRLTVT.

This clone was observed a few times. This chain uses TRBV2 with TRBJ1-2; D call uncertain. Germline V gives CDR1 SNHLY, CDR2 FYNNEI. Deletions cut 0 bases from V and 8 bases from J, with 13 bases between. The CDR3 loop spans 14 amino acids. The DNA of the CDR3 is TGTGCCAGCAGTGAAGCGGGCGAACCTCGGGGCTACACCTTC. This sequence encodes CASSEAGEPRGYTF.

The chain is built from TRBV7-9 and TRBJ2-5; D perhaps matches TRBD1 (6 bases). CDR3 length equals 13 residues. V lost 2 bases and J 4 bases, leaving 8 bases between the germline ends. Germline V gene data show CDR1 as SEHNR and CDR2 as FQNEAQ (reference sequence). CDR3 sequence (DNA): TGTGCCAGCAGCTTATCACAGGGAGAGACCCAGTACTTC. It is translated as CASSLSQGETQYF. The full variable domain, its missing parts supplied by reference TRBV7-9 and TRBJ2-5, is DTGVSQNPRHKITKRGQNVTFRCDPISEHNRLYWYRQTLGQGPEFLTYFQNEAQLEKSRLLSDRFSAERPKGSFSTLEIQRTEQGDSAMYLCASSLSQGETQYFGPGTRLLVL.

The CDR3 DNA sequence: TGTGCCAGCAGCCGGGGGGCGTCCGTAGAGACCCAGTACTTC. As protein: CASSRGASVETQYF. The chain couples TRBV7-8 to TRBJ2-5, with TRBD2 as a possible D gene (7 bases). V gave up 5 bases and J gave up 4 bases, with 14 bases separating them. This CDR3 spans 14 amino acids. CDR1 and CDR2 from the germline V gene are SGHVS and FQNEAQ.